The present TCR beta chain was sequenced within a study of T cells after yellow fever vaccination. Overall study: Fractions containing few cells were prepared with SMART-Seq v4 Ultra Low Input.

This clonotype was picked up many times. Germline assignment: CDR1 MNHEY and CDR2 SMNVEV (reference sequence). V lost 2 bases and J 4 bases, leaving 8 bases between the germline ends. This CDR3 comprises 13 residues. TCRdb used MiXCR to reprocess the 5' RACE reads, holding one entry per CDR3 protein. The top ten clones hold roughly a fifth of a sample with about 320,000 distinct CDR3 sequences, around 4.4% of them seen once. This chain joins TRBV27 and TRBJ1-2, with TRBD1 as a possible D gene (5 bases). The sequencing used PBMCs, collected 15 days after the yellow fever booster vaccination. This TCR derives from a man younger than 35 who received the YFV17D yellow fever vaccine. The CDR3 spells CASSLQGSYGYTF. CDR3 coding DNA: TGTGCCAGCAGTTTACAGGGTTCCTATGGCTACACCTTC.